This is a list of T cell receptor beta chains from one sample in a study of beta chain features in type 1 diabetes. The assay was immunoSEQ multiplex PCR, and TCRdb's table has in-frame clones only and misses some. Here the sample spans a few hundred thousand clones, 16% being singletons. Material: naive CD4+ T cells from blood. The receptor set was obtained from a man younger than 45 with type 1 diabetes. The CDR3 runs from the conserved cysteine through the conserved F or W. D genes are given only for firm matches. Clone size, where shown, is once, few, many, or a class for clones that have expanded.

d_gene: NA; v_gene: TRBV30; j_gene: TRBJ1-4; abundance: few; CDR3aa: CAWSVGGEKLFF; CDR3nt: TGTGCCTGGAGTGTTGGGGGTGAAAAACTGTTTTTT
d_gene: NA; v_gene: TRBV6-6; j_gene: TRBJ2-5; abundance: NA; CDR3aa: CASSWKRTESGTQYF; CDR3nt: TGTGCCAGCAGTTGGAAGCGAACCGAGTCCGGGACCCAGTACTTC
d_gene: NA; v_gene: TRBV11-1; j_gene: TRBJ2-5; abundance: NA; CDR3aa: CASSLATSQETQYF; CDR3nt: TGTGCCAGCAGCTTAGCTACCAGCCAAGAGACCCAGTACTTC
d_gene: NA; v_gene: TRBV14; j_gene: TRBJ2-1; abundance: few; CDR3aa: CASSQESRREVREQFF; CDR3nt: TGTGCCAGCAGCCAAGAAAGTAGGAGGGAGGTCCGGGAGCAGTTCTTC
d_gene: TRBD2; v_gene: TRBV5-4; j_gene: TRBJ2-7; abundance: NA; CDR3aa: CASSLTSGKLEQYF; CDR3nt: TGTGCCAGCAGCTTGACTAGCGGGAAACTCGAGCAGTACTTC
d_gene: NA; v_gene: TRBV5-1; j_gene: TRBJ2-7; abundance: NA; CDR3aa: CASRGEDYEQYF; CDR3nt: TGCGCCAGCCGAGGAGAGGACTACGAGCAGTACTTC
d_gene: TRBD2; v_gene: TRBV6-6; j_gene: TRBJ2-7; abundance: few; CDR3aa: CASSQGLAGISYEQYF; CDR3nt: TGTGCCAGCAGCCAGGGACTAGCTGGGATCTCCTACGAGCAGTACTTC
d_gene: NA; v_gene: TRBV4-1; j_gene: TRBJ1-1; abundance: NA; CDR3aa: CASSQDGGGRSEAFF; CDR3nt: TGCGCCAGCAGCCAAGATGGCGGGGGGCGGTCTGAAGCTTTCTTT
d_gene: NA; v_gene: TRBV10-3; j_gene: TRBJ2-6; abundance: few; CDR3aa: CAIRNRDSFSGANVLTF; CDR3nt: TGTGCCATCAGGAACAGGGATTCGTTCTCTGGGGCCAACGTCCTGACTTTC
d_gene: TRBD1; v_gene: TRBV4-1; j_gene: TRBJ2-7; abundance: NA; CDR3aa: CASSQALTGGDPYEQYF; CDR3nt: TGCGCCAGCAGCCAAGCCCTTACAGGGGGTGACCCCTACGAGCAGTACTTC
d_gene: TRBD1; v_gene: TRBV29-1; j_gene: TRBJ1-2; abundance: few; CDR3aa: CSVVIGQGNYGYTF; CDR3nt: TGCAGCGTTGTGATTGGACAGGGAAACTATGGCTACACCTTC
d_gene: NA; v_gene: TRBV5-1; j_gene: TRBJ2-2; abundance: NA; CDR3aa: CASSLSPTGELFF; CDR3nt: TGCGCCAGCAGCTTGTCACCCACCGGGGAGCTGTTTTTT
d_gene: NA; v_gene: TRBV10-3; j_gene: TRBJ2-1; abundance: NA; CDR3aa: CAIGLAANEQFF; CDR3nt: TGTGCCATCGGGTTAGCGGCCAATGAGCAGTTCTTC
d_gene: NA; v_gene: TRBV29-1; j_gene: TRBJ1-1; abundance: NA; CDR3aa: CSVVRTMNTEAFF; CDR3nt: TGCAGCGTCGTGCGGACTATGAACACTGAAGCTTTCTTT
d_gene: NA; v_gene: TRBV10-3; j_gene: TRBJ2-1; abundance: NA; CDR3aa: CAISESGGVFF; CDR3nt: TGTGCCATCAGTGAGTCGGGGGGAGTGTTCTTC
d_gene: TRBD2; v_gene: TRBV29-1; j_gene: TRBJ2-2; abundance: NA; CDR3aa: CSVEGGSLNTGELFF; CDR3nt: TGCAGCGTTGAAGGCGGGAGCTTGAACACCGGGGAGCTGTTTTTT
d_gene: NA; v_gene: TRBV7-9; j_gene: TRBJ2-1; abundance: NA; CDR3aa: CASGESSYNEQFF; CDR3nt: TGTGCCAGCGGCGAGAGCTCCTACAATGAGCAGTTCTTC
d_gene: TRBD1; v_gene: TRBV25-1; j_gene: TRBJ2-4; abundance: NA; CDR3aa: CASSEQGQSLAKNIQYF; CDR3nt: TGTGCCAGCAGTGAGCAGGGACAGAGTTTAGCCAAAAACATTCAGTACTTC
d_gene: TRBD1; v_gene: TRBV4-1; j_gene: TRBJ2-1; abundance: few; CDR3aa: CASSQDPQGTYNEQFF; CDR3nt: TGCGCCAGCAGCCAAGATCCACAGGGGACCTACAATGAGCAGTTCTTC
d_gene: NA; v_gene: TRBV29-1; j_gene: TRBJ1-1; abundance: few; CDR3aa: CSVAFQLNTEAFF; CDR3nt: TGCAGCGTTGCCTTTCAACTAAACACTGAAGCTTTCTTT
d_gene: NA; v_gene: TRBV9; j_gene: TRBJ2-3; abundance: NA; CDR3aa: CASSVFESATDTQYF; CDR3nt: TGTGCCAGCAGCGTATTCGAGTCCGCGACAGATACGCAGTATTTT
d_gene: TRBD1; v_gene: TRBV29-1; j_gene: TRBJ1-1; abundance: few; CDR3aa: CSVELKRQGVEAFF; CDR3nt: TGCAGCGTTGAATTGAAAAGACAGGGGGTTGAAGCTTTCTTT
d_gene: TRBD1; v_gene: TRBV7-8; j_gene: TRBJ2-2; abundance: few; CDR3aa: CAWGQYANTGELFF; CDR3nt: TGTGCCTGGGGACAGTATGCGAACACCGGGGAGCTGTTTTTT
d_gene: NA; v_gene: TRBV20-1; j_gene: TRBJ2-3; abundance: NA; CDR3aa: CSAEAADTQYF; CDR3nt: TGCAGTGCCGAGGCGGCAGATACGCAGTATTTT
d_gene: NA; v_gene: TRBV4-1; j_gene: TRBJ2-7; abundance: few; CDR3aa: CASSQDWERLREQYF; CDR3nt: TGCGCCAGCAGCCAAGACTGGGAGCGACTACGGGAGCAGTACTTC
d_gene: TRBD1; v_gene: TRBV29-1; j_gene: TRBJ2-2; abundance: NA; CDR3aa: CSVESPRTGPTGELFF; CDR3nt: TGCAGCGTTGAATCCCCACGGACAGGACCTACCGGGGAGCTGTTTTTT
d_gene: NA; v_gene: TRBV5-1; j_gene: TRBJ2-5; abundance: few; CDR3aa: CASTEPAGETQYF; CDR3nt: TGCGCCAGCACCGAACCTGCGGGAGAGACCCAGTACTTC
d_gene: NA; v_gene: TRBV29-1; j_gene: TRBJ2-7; abundance: few; CDR3aa: CSVLGTGTNYEQYF; CDR3nt: TGCAGCGTTCTCGGTACAGGGACTAACTACGAGCAGTACTTC
d_gene: NA; v_gene: TRBV30; j_gene: TRBJ2-5; abundance: NA; CDR3aa: CAWSTGWETQYF; CDR3nt: TGTGCCTGGAGTACAGGGTGGGAGACCCAGTACTTC
d_gene: TRBD2; v_gene: TRBV4-1; j_gene: TRBJ2-2; abundance: few; CDR3aa: CASSQEAGAYSGELFF; CDR3nt: TGCGCCAGCAGCCAAGAAGCGGGAGCTTATTCCGGGGAGCTGTTTTTT
d_gene: NA; v_gene: TRBV25-1; j_gene: TRBJ2-3; abundance: NA; CDR3aa: CASSESGTMGDTQYF; CDR3nt: TGTGCCAGCAGTGAATCCGGGACAATGGGGGATACGCAGTATTTT
d_gene: NA; v_gene: TRBV14; j_gene: TRBJ1-1; abundance: few; CDR3aa: CASSSGLNTEAFF; CDR3nt: TGTGCCAGCAGCTCGGGACTGAACACTGAAGCTTTCTTT
d_gene: TRBD2; v_gene: TRBV5-1; j_gene: TRBJ2-7; abundance: NA; CDR3aa: CASSTSSGRAAEQYF; CDR3nt: TGCGCCAGCAGCACCTCTAGCGGGAGGGCCGCCGAGCAGTACTTC
d_gene: NA; v_gene: TRBV12-2; j_gene: TRBJ2-5; abundance: NA; CDR3aa: CASRLPSVFQETQYF; CDR3nt: TGTGCAAGTCGCTTACCTAGCGTGTTCCAAGAGACCCAGTACTTC
d_gene: NA; v_gene: TRBV10-3; j_gene: TRBJ2-6; abundance: NA; CDR3aa: CAISENGGSSGANVLTF; CDR3nt: TGTGCCATCAGTGAGAATGGAGGGTCCTCTGGGGCCAACGTCCTGACTTTC
d_gene: TRBD1; v_gene: TRBV15; j_gene: TRBJ2-1; abundance: NA; CDR3aa: CATSRYRTGRSYNEQFF; CDR3nt: TGTGCCACCAGCAGATACAGGACAGGGCGCTCCTACAATGAGCAGTTCTTC
d_gene: NA; v_gene: TRBV7-9; j_gene: TRBJ2-3; abundance: few; CDR3aa: CASSFQGASTDTQYF; CDR3nt: TGTGCCAGCAGCTTCCAGGGAGCTAGCACAGATACGCAGTATTTT